Listed below are T cell receptor beta chains from one sample, sequenced in a study of blood T cell repertoires in COVID-19. The method was immunoSEQ multiplex PCR; TCRdb's version includes in-frame clones alone and lacks a portion of them. The table records approximately 300,000 clones, 85% of them present only once. Material: PBMCs or T cells enriched from blood (not recorded which). The receptor set was obtained from a woman in her twenties or thirties who had been exposed to COVID-19. Both conserved end residues are part of each CDR3. D genes are given only for firm matches. Expanded clones get a size class; other rows say once, few or many, or leave the size out.

V	size	D	J	CDR3	DNA
TRBV21-1	NA	NA	TRBJ2-1	CASSKNRRTYNEQFF	TGTGCCAGCAGCAAAAATAGGCGGACCTACAATGAGCAGTTCTTC
TRBV6-5	NA	TRBD1	TRBJ2-7	CASTGQGEHEQYF	TGTGCCAGCACCGGGCAGGGGGAACACGAGCAGTACTTC
TRBV5-1	NA	TRBD1	TRBJ1-1	CASSSRQGERVAFF	TGCGCCAGCAGCTCGAGACAGGGGGAGAGGGTAGCTTTCTTT
TRBV5-1	NA	NA	TRBJ1-1	CASSLDSRPNTEAFF	TGCGCCAGCAGCTTGGATTCCAGGCCCAACACTGAAGCTTTCTTT
TRBV13	few	NA	TRBJ1-1	CASSSTGLNTEAFF	TGTGCCAGCAGCTCGACAGGCTTGAACACTGAAGCTTTCTTT
TRBV15	NA	NA	TRBJ1-1	CATSRDSGHLSEAFF	TGTGCCACCAGCAGAGATTCGGGACACCTTTCTGAAGCTTTCTTT
TRBV3-1/TRBV3-2	NA	NA	TRBJ2-1	CASSSPNNEQFF	TGTGCCAGCAGCTCACCTAACAATGAGCAGTTCTTC
TRBV6-5	NA	NA	TRBJ1-5	CATRQSVNQPQHF	TGTGCTACAAGACAGTCAGTTAATCAGCCCCAGCATTTT
TRBV10-1	NA	NA	TRBJ2-3	CASSGFSSVGGDTDTQYF	TGCGCCAGCAGTGGATTTTCTAGCGTAGGGGGGGACACAGATACGCAGTATTTT
TRBV5-1	NA	TRBD2	TRBJ2-5	CASSFGTREETQYF	TGCGCCAGCAGCTTCGGGACTAGGGAAGAGACCCAGTACTTC
TRBV14	NA	NA	TRBJ2-3	CASSLRQFSFTDTQYF	TGTGCCAGCAGCTTACGACAGTTCTCCTTTACAGATACGCAGTATTTT
TRBV2	NA	TRBD2	TRBJ2-7	CASSGGTSGSPTPPMGEQYF	TGTGCCAGCAGTGGAGGGACTAGCGGGAGTCCCACCCCACCTATGGGGGAGCAGTACTTC
TRBV25-1	NA	NA	TRBJ1-2	CASSEEGSYGYTF	TGTGCCAGCAGCGAAGAGGGTAGCTATGGCTACACCTTC
TRBV7-8	NA	NA	TRBJ2-2	CASSSGITGELFF	TGTGCCAGCAGCTCAGGGATCACCGGGGAGCTGTTTTTT
TRBV7-3	many	NA	TRBJ2-3	CASSLSADTQYF	TGTGCCAGCAGCTTAAGCGCGGATACGCAGTATTTT
TRBV30	NA	NA	TRBJ1-3	CAWSVRQGGAGNTIYF	TGTGCCTGGAGTGTAAGGCAGGGAGGGGCTGGAAACACCATATATTTT
TRBV19	NA	TRBD1	TRBJ1-5	CASSIAGTGLSRGNQPQHF	TGTGCCAGTAGTATAGCAGGGACAGGGCTTTCCCGAGGCAATCAGCCCCAGCATTTT
TRBV6-6	NA	NA	TRBJ1-2	CASSLRDRSYGYTF	TGTGCCAGCAGTCTGCGCGACAGGTCCTATGGCTACACCTTC
TRBV5-1	NA	NA	TRBJ2-5	CASSWATGTQETQYF	TGCGCCAGCAGCTGGGCTACAGGGACCCAAGAGACCCAGTACTTC
TRBV19	NA	TRBD1	TRBJ1-4	CASSSTGAGEKLFF	TGTGCCAGTAGTTCGACAGGGGCTGGCGAAAAACTGTTTTTT
TRBV5-1	NA	NA	TRBJ2-2	CASSLDLGGNTGELFF	TGCGCCAGCAGCCTCGACCTAGGGGGAAACACCGGGGAGCTGTTTTTT
TRBV6-2/TRBV6-3	NA	TRBD1	TRBJ1-5	CASSQQQGGNQPQHF	TGTGCCAGCAGTCAACAACAGGGGGGCAATCAGCCCCAGCATTTT
TRBV5-1	once	NA	TRBJ2-1	CASSLGIWDSGSEQFF	TGCGCCAGCAGCTTGGGTATTTGGGACTCGGGTAGTGAGCAGTTCTTC
TRBV5-1	NA	NA	TRBJ1-5	CASSPGSRGNNQPQHF	TGCGCCAGCAGCCCCGGGAGTCGGGGAAACAATCAGCCCCAGCATTTT
TRBV28	once	TRBD2	TRBJ2-1	CASSSAAGGPYNEQFF	TGTGCCAGCAGTTCTGCAGCGGGAGGGCCCTACAATGAGCAGTTCTTC
TRBV4-2	few	TRBD1	TRBJ1-2	CASSQQGQPDYGYTF	TGTGCCAGCAGCCAACAGGGACAGCCAGACTATGGCTACACCTTC
TRBV28	NA	NA	TRBJ1-1	CATIGRGFNTEAFF	TGTGCCACCATTGGGAGGGGATTTAACACTGAAGCTTTCTTT
TRBV3-1/TRBV3-2	once	TRBD1	TRBJ2-7	CASSQAQGEQYF	TGTGCCAGCAGCCAAGCACAGGGGGAGCAGTACTTC
TRBV12-3/TRBV12-4	once	NA	TRBJ1-1	CASRYREGTEAFF	TGTGCCAGCAGATACAGGGAGGGCACTGAAGCTTTCTTT
TRBV23-1	NA	TRBD2	TRBJ2-1	CASSQSEREGHGEQFF	TGCGCCAGCAGTCAATCCGAGCGGGAGGGCCACGGAGAGCAGTTCTTC
TRBV2	once	NA	TRBJ1-6	CASSLQVTNSPLHF	TGTGCCAGCAGCTTACAGGTTACAAATTCACCCCTCCACTTT